This passage covers 7 T cell receptor beta chains from one sample sequenced in a study of cytomegalovirus exposure and HLA in healthy donors. The PCR used 60 Vbeta and 13 Jbeta primers. The assay was immunoSEQ multiplex PCR, and TCRdb's table has in-frame clones only and misses some. Found here are roughly 220,000 clones, approximately 80% of them singletons; the top ten hold roughly 3.1%. The specimen was PBMCs. The receptors derive from a man aged 25 to 40 in good health and CMV-seronegative.

The chain couples TRBV2 to TRBJ1-5; 8 bases line up with TRBD1. The junction had 2 bases not matched to a gene; V was cut back by 6 bases and J by 4 bases. CDR1 and CDR2 from the germline V gene are SNHLY and FYNNEI. CDR3 length equals 13 residues. CDR3 in amino acids: CASRRTGNQPQHF. CDR3 nucleotide sequence: TGTGCCAGCAGACGGACAGGGAATCAGCCCCAGCATTTT.

The chain carries TRBV4-2 and TRBJ2-3; 7 nucleotides line up with TRBD2. This CDR3 is built from 12 residues. V was clipped by 0 bases and J by 11 bases; unmatched bases: 2. The germline V gene has CDR1 LGHNA and CDR2 YNFKEQ. The CDR3 protein is CASSQEQRGQYF. CDR3 bases: TGTGCCAGCAGCCAAGAGCAGCGGGGGCAGTATTTT.

The CDR3 sequence: CSVETGYGYTF. The CDR3 bases are TGCAGCGTTGAAACGGGCTATGGCTACACCTTC. This chain links TRBV29-1 with TRBJ1-2; unclear D gene. This CDR3 contains 11 residues. The V and J ends lost 2 bases and 4 bases respectively, with 5 bases between them. CDR1 and CDR2 from the germline V gene are SQVTM and ANQGSEA.

The CDR3 here is CASSLERGGETQYF. The CDR3 DNA sequence: TGTGCCAGCAGCTTGGAGCGGGGGGGAGAGACCCAGTACTTC. V gene TRBV11-2 combines with J gene TRBJ2-5; 10 bases line up with TRBD2. V lost 3 bases and J lost 4; bases outside the gene matches: 2. The CDR3 spans 14 residues. Germline V gene lookup returns CDR1 SGHAT and CDR2 FQNNGV. The whole variable domain, filled in from reference TRBV11-2 and TRBJ2-5, reads EAGVAQSPRYKIIEKRQSVAFWCNPISGHATLYWYQQILGQGPKLLIQFQNNGVVDDSQLPKDRFSAERLKGVDSTLKIQPAKLEDSAVYLCASSLERGGETQYFGPGTRLLVL.

The V and J genes are TRBV6-5 and TRBJ1-2; D unclear. V lost 7 bases, J lost 2 bases, and 17 bases lay in between. The CDR3 has 15 residues. Germline V lookup: CDR1 MNHEY, CDR2 SVGAGI. In DNA form, the CDR3 reads TGTGCCAGCATCCCGGGGTTGGGGTTCAACTATGGCTACACCTTC. The encoded protein is CASIPGLGFNYGYTF.

In its sample, this clone was seen once. The chain employs TRBV25-1 and TRBJ2-7; D possibly corresponds to TRBD2 (7 bases). The CDR3 spans 16 residues. Germline V gene data show CDR1 as MGHDK and CDR2 as SYGVNS. The V gene lost 2 bases and the J gene lost 7 bases, with 21 bases spanning the gap. CDR3: CASSEGGGRSLREQYF. The CDR3 bases are TGTGCCAGCAGTGAAGGGGGGGGGCGCTCGTTGAGGGAGCAGTACTTC.

V is TRBV19 and J is TRBJ1-5, with TRBD1 matching over 8 bases. CDR1 LNHDA and CDR2 SQIVND come from the germline V gene (reference sequence). V trimming: 6 bases; J trimming: 5 bases; junction bases outside the gene matches: 12. The CDR3 extends over 16 amino acids. The CDR3 region has the DNA TGTGCCAGTAGAGAACACGGACAGGGAGGTTATCAGCCCCAGCATTTT. Its translation is CASREHGQGGYQPQHF.